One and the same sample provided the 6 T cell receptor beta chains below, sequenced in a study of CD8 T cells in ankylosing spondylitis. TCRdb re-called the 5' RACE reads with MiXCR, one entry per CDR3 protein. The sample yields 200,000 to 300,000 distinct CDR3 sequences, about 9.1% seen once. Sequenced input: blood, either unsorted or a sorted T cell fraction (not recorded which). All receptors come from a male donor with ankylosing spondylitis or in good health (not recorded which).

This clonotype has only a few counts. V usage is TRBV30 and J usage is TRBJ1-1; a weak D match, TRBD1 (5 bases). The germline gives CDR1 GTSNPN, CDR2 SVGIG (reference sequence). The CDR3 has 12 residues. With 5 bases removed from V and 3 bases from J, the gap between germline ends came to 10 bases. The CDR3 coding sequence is TGTGCCTGGGGATGGGGGGACACTGAAGCTTTCTTT. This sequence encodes CAWGWGDTEAFF.

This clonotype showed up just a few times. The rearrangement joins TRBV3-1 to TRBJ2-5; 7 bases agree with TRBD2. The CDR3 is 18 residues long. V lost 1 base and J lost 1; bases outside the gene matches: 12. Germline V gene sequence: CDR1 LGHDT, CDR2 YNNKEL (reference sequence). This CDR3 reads CASSQAFSYGGFQETQYF. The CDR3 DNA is TGTGCCAGCAGCCAAGCGTTCTCCTACGGGGGGTTCCAAGAGACCCAGTACTTC.

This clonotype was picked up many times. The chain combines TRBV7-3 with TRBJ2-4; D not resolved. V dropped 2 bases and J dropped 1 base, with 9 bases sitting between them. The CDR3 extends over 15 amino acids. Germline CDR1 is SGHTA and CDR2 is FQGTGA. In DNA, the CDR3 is TGTGCCAGCAGCTTATCGGTGGGGGCCAAAAACATTCAGTACTTC. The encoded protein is CASSLSVGAKNIQYF.

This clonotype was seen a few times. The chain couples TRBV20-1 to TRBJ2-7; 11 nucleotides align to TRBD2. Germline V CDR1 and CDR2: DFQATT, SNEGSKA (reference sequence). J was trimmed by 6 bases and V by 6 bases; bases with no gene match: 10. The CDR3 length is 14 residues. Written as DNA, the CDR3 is TGCAGTGCCAGTAGCGGGGGGGGAATTTTCGAGCAGTACTTC. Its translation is CSASSGGGIFEQYF.

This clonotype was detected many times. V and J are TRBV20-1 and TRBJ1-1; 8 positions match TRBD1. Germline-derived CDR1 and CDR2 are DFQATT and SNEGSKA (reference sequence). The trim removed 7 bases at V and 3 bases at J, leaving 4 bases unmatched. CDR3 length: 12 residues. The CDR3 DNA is TGCAGTGGGGGACAGGTGGACACTGAAGCTTTCTTT. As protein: CSGGQVDTEAFF.

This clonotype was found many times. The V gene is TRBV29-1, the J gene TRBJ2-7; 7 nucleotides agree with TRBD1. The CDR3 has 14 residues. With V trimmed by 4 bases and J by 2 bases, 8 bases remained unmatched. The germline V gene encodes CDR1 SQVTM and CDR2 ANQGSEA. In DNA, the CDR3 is TGCAGCGTTGCACCCGCAGGGGGTCCCTACGAGCAGTACTTC. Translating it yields CSVAPAGGPYEQYF.